The clone carrying this T cell receptor beta chain was observed a handful of times. Its antigen is currently unknown. This entry is derived from a study of identical twins. Study-level results: Diverse VJ usage suggested most zero-insertion clonotypes were not invariant T cells.

Each CDR3 protein gets one entry after TCRdb re-called the 5' RACE reads with MiXCR. This table has roughly 770,000 distinct CDR3 sequences, 15% to 20% appearing once. The CDR3 runs 17 residues. V lost 3 bases, J lost 6 bases, and 11 bases stayed unmatched. Per the germline V gene, CDR1 is LGHNT and CDR2 is FRNRAP. The same sample was also used in a study of T cells expressing NK-cell markers. That work states: In a handful of donors, dominant NKG2C+ clonotypes were about 1.0-8% of CD8+ T cells.

Material for sequencing was PBMCs. This TCR came from a woman aged 18-35 years in good health. V gene TRBV12-5 combines with J gene TRBJ2-5; 12 bases are a match to TRBD2. CDR3 sequence (DNA): TGTGCTAGTGGTTTATGGCTAGCGGGAGGGCCTTGGAAGACCCAGTACTTC. This translates into CASGLWLAGGPWKTQYF.